Listed here are 23 T cell receptor beta chains from one sample, sequenced in a study of T cells in localized non-small cell lung cancer. Sequencing was performed with immunoSEQ multiplex PCR; in TCRdb, only in-frame clones are kept and a portion is missing. The sample consists of 45,000 to 70,000 clones, 75% to 90% of them appearing once. The sequenced sample was peripheral blood, obtained before any cancer treatment. The receptors originated from a woman between 40 and 69 years old with stage I lung adenocarcinoma.

The chain employs TRBV4-3 and TRBJ1-3, with D possibly being TRBD1 (6 bases). The length of the CDR3 is 18 residues. Germline V gene sequence: CDR1 LGHNA, CDR2 YSLEER. V was clipped by 1 base and J by 0 bases, with 16 bases between them. CDR3 sequence (DNA): TGCGCCAGCAGCCAAGGAGTCGCGACAGGTCTCTCTGGAAACACCATATATTTT. This sequence encodes CASSQGVATGLSGNTIYF.

V and J are TRBV7-2 and TRBJ2-7, with D maybe TRBD2 (5 bases). Germline CDR1 reads SGHTA; CDR2 reads FQGNSA. V lost 2 bases, J lost 7 bases, and 18 bases lay in between. This CDR3 has 15 residues. This CDR3 is CASSLYGSTTGEQYF. CDR3 nucleotide sequence: TGTGCCAGCAGCTTATATGGCAGCACTACGGGGGAGCAGTACTTC.

The V call is TRBV5-5, the J call TRBJ1-2, with 7 bases identical to TRBD1. The germline CDR1 and CDR2 sequences are SGHKS and YYEKEE (reference sequence). The CDR3 has 13 amino acids. V trimming: 4 bases; J trimming: 3 bases; junction bases outside the gene matches: 3. The CDR3 here is CASSPQGDYGYTF. The CDR3 DNA sequence: TGTGCCAGCAGCCCTCAGGGGGACTATGGCTACACCTTC.

The rearrangement joins TRBV6-4 to TRBJ2-3; D remains unclear. The CDR3 contains 13 residues. Trimming removed 3 bases at V and 2 bases at J, with 6 bases between. Per the germline V gene, CDR1 is MRHNA and CDR2 is SNTAGT. CDR3 nucleotide sequence: TGTGCCAGCAGTGAACGCGACACAGATACGCAGTATTTT. Protein product: CASSERDTDTQYF.

The rearrangement uses TRBV6-6 and TRBJ2-7, with 7 bases lining up with TRBD1. V shed 7 bases and J 3 bases; nucleotides not matched to a gene: 6. Germline values: CDR1 MNHNY, CDR2 SVGAGI (reference sequence). The CDR3 covers 13 residues. The CDR3 DNA reads TGTGCCAGCACCGAGGGACAGTACTACGAGCAGTACTTC. As protein: CASTEGQYYEQYF.

V is TRBV4-2 and J is TRBJ1-2; D is unclear. The CDR3 has 14 residues. Trimming shortened V by 2 bases and J by 6 bases, and 13 bases separated the two germline ends. Germline CDR1 is LGHNA and CDR2 is YNFKEQ. CDR3 bases: TGTGCCAGCAGCCAACTTGAGTTTCCAGATGGCTACACCTTC. Encoded protein: CASSQLEFPDGYTF.

The chain has TRBV30 and TRBJ1-5; TRBD1 matches at 8 bases. V dropped 4 bases and J dropped 0; count of bases not matched to a gene: 5. Looked up from germline, CDR1 is GTSNPN and CDR2 is SVGIG (reference sequence). The CDR3 length is 15 residues. CDR3 sequence: CAWTGGANSNQPQHF. CDR3 DNA: TGTGCCTGGACAGGGGGCGCGAATAGCAATCAGCCCCAGCATTTT. Based on the CDR3 plus reference TRBV30 and TRBJ1-5, the full variable domain is SQTIHQWPATLVQPVGSPLSLECTVEGTSNPNLYWYRQAAGRGLQLLFYSVGIGQISSEVPQNLSASRPQDRQFILSSKKLLLSDSGFYLCAWTGGANSNQPQHFGDGTRLSIL.

V is TRBV6-6 and J is TRBJ2-7, with 9 bases that match TRBD1. The ends lost 7 bases at V and 4 bases at J; junction bases unmatched: 8. The CDR3 spans 14 residues. CDR1 is MNHNY and CDR2 is SVGAGI in the germline V gene (reference sequence). In DNA form, the CDR3 reads TGTGCCAGCAACATCCGGGACAGGGTTTACGAGCAGTACTTC. It is translated as CASNIRDRVYEQYF.

The chain uses TRBV27 and TRBJ2-6; no definite D call. Germline V gives CDR1 MNHEY, CDR2 SMNVEV (reference sequence). This CDR3 region has 17 residues. Trimming shortened V by 3 bases and J by 1 base, and 13 bases separated the two germline ends. The CDR3 here is CASSFSPLGSGANVLTF. For the CDR3, the DNA is TGTGCCAGCAGTTTCTCCCCCCTGGGGTCTGGGGCCAACGTCCTGACTTTC.

The rearrangement links TRBV28 to TRBJ2-6, with TRBD2 matching 8 bases. V lost 5 bases to trimming and J lost 2 bases; unmatched junction nucleotides: 5. The CDR3 spans 16 residues. The germline V gene has CDR1 MDHEN and CDR2 SYDVKM. The CDR3 sequence is CASSPPGGTGANVLTF. The CDR3 bases are TGTGCCAGCAGTCCCCCGGGAGGGACTGGGGCCAACGTCCTGACTTTC.

The chain is built from TRBV7-8 and TRBJ1-6; TRBD1 agrees at 7 bases. The CDR3 has 15 amino acids. V shed 5 bases and J 5 bases; nucleotides not matched to a gene: 6. Germline V CDR1 and CDR2: SGHVS, FQNEAQ. This chain's CDR3 is CASSNRGKDNSPLHF. CDR3 bases: TGTGCCAGCAGCAACAGGGGTAAAGATAATTCACCCCTCCACTTT.

V gene TRBV9 combines with J gene TRBJ1-2, with D unresolved. Germline CDR1 is SGDLS and CDR2 is YYNGEE. V lost 0 bases and J 6 bases, leaving 12 bases between the germline ends. The CDR3 is made up of 14 amino acids. CDR3 in amino acids: CASSVDNPGDGYTF. In DNA, the CDR3 is TGTGCCAGCAGCGTAGATAACCCGGGCGATGGCTACACCTTC.

The rearrangement uses TRBV7-6 and TRBJ1-5; D uncertain. From germline, CDR1 is SGHVS and CDR2 FNYEAQ. The CDR3 consists of 13 residues. The V and J ends lost 1 base and 9 bases respectively, with 10 bases between them. The CDR3, as DNA: TGTGCCAGCAGCTTAGGAGGTCAGTGGCCCCAGCATTTT. As protein: CASSLGGQWPQHF.

Note on this clone: Different DNA sequences within this sample yield the same CDR3. This rearrangement joins TRBV5-1 to TRBJ2-1; D gene unclear. Trimming cost V 2 bases and J 0 bases, with 6 bases left between them. Per germline, CDR1 SGHRS and CDR2 YFSETQ. The CDR3 covers 14 residues. CDR3 residues: CASSLLSSYNEQFF. In DNA form, the CDR3 reads TGCGCCAGCAGCTTACTAAGCTCCTACAATGAGCAGTTCTTC.

J is TRBJ2-1 and V is TRBV7-9; D is perhaps TRBD2 (5 bases). This CDR3 contains 15 residues. Trimming left V 5 bases short and J 0 bases short, with 11 bases between. Germline V gives CDR1 SEHNR, CDR2 FQNEAQ (reference sequence). In DNA, the CDR3 is TGTGCCAGCAGCCGTCCTGGGAGCTCCTACAATGAGCAGTTCTTC. Translation: CASSRPGSSYNEQFF.

V and J are TRBV7-2 and TRBJ2-1, with 8 bases aligning to TRBD2. J was trimmed by 3 bases and V by 7 bases; bases with no gene match: 17. This CDR3 is 18 amino acids long. CDR1 and CDR2 (germline): SGHTA, FQGNSA. The CDR3 spells CASTDPGAGGLSYNEQFF. Here the CDR3 DNA reads TGTGCCAGCACCGACCCTGGGGCGGGGGGTCTGAGCTACAATGAGCAGTTCTTC. The variable domain in full, completed from reference TRBV7-2 and TRBJ2-1, reads GAGVSQSPSNKVTEKGKDVELRCDPISGHTALYWYRQSLGQGLEFLIYFQGNSAPDKSGLPSDRFSAERTGGSVSTLTIQRTQQEDSAVYLCASTDPGAGGLSYNEQFFGPGTRLTVL.

DNA for the CDR3: TGTGCCAGTAGTCCTAGCGGGGCGGCTCTCAATGAGCAGTTCTTC. Protein product: CASSPSGAALNEQFF. V usage is TRBV19 and J usage is TRBJ2-1; 9 bases align to TRBD2. This CDR3 contains 15 residues. Looked up from germline, CDR1 is LNHDA and CDR2 is SQIVND (reference sequence). V was pared by 5 bases and J by 6 bases, with 8 bases of the junction left unmatched. The entire variable domain, with the rest obtained from reference TRBV19 and TRBJ2-1, is as follows: DGGITQSPKYLFRKEGQNVTLSCEQNLNHDAMYWYRQDPGQGLRLIYYSQIVNDFQKGDIAEGYSVSREKKESFPLTVTSAQKNPTAFYLCASSPSGAALNEQFFGPGTRLTVL.

CDR3 residues: CAWSATGGGWNTEAFF. The DNA of the CDR3 is TGTGCCTGGAGCGCGACAGGGGGCGGCTGGAACACTGAAGCTTTCTTT. The chain links TRBV30 to TRBJ1-1; TRBD1 matches at 10 bases. V lost 3 bases and J lost 1; bases outside the gene matches: 8. This CDR3 contains 16 residues. Germline CDR1 GTSNPN, CDR2 SVGIG (reference sequence).

The gene calls are TRBV5-1 and TRBJ2-7; TRBD2 might be the D (5 bases). The germline gives CDR1 SGHRS, CDR2 YFSETQ. The CDR3 contains 11 residues. V was shortened by 7 bases and J by 3 bases, with 8 bases between the two germline ends. CDR3 in DNA: TGCGCCAGCGCGGAGGACTACGAGCAGTACTTC. This translates into CASAEDYEQYF.

This chain joins TRBV2 and TRBJ1-2; D is unresolved. The CDR3 loop spans 13 amino acids. Germline V gene sequence: CDR1 SNHLY, CDR2 FYNNEI. Trimming left V 2 bases short and J 2 bases short, with 6 bases between. The CDR3, as DNA: TGTGCCAGCAGTGAATGGGGAAACTATGGCTACACCTTC. This encodes CASSEWGNYGYTF.

The chain is built from TRBV28 and TRBJ1-6; 9 nucleotides agree with TRBD1. Germline lookup yields CDR1 MDHEN and CDR2 SYDVKM. The CDR3 covers 16 residues. After removal of 8 bases from V and 5 bases from J, the junction contained 10 bases not matched to a gene. The CDR3 here is CASRGDRVIHNSPLHF. The CDR3 DNA reads TGTGCCAGCCGGGGGGACAGGGTCATCCATAATTCACCCCTCCACTTT.

The CDR3 DNA is TGCGCCAGCAGCTTGTTTACGGGGGCAAGGGGCACAGATACGCAGTATTTT. The encoded protein is CASSLFTGARGTDTQYF. The V and J genes are TRBV5-1 and TRBJ2-3; tentatively, D is TRBD1 or TRBD2 (6 bases each). V lost 1 base to trimming and J lost 1 base, with 16 bases between them. CDR1 and CDR2 (germline): SGHRS, YFSETQ. The CDR3 loop spans 17 amino acids.

J is TRBJ2-7 and V is TRBV6-6; D ambiguous. Between the trimmed V and J ends, which lost 4 bases and 3 bases, there was a span of 4 bases. Germline CDR1 is MNHNY and CDR2 is SVGAGI (reference sequence). The CDR3 totals 11 residues. The CDR3 is CASSSVYEQYF. DNA of the CDR3: TGTGCCAGCAGTTCCGTCTACGAGCAGTACTTC.